This TCR beta chain came from a study of blood T cells in healthy people across ages. At least ten counts were recorded for this clonotype. The CDR3 has 16 amino acids. Germline V CDR1 and CDR2: MGHRA, YSYEKL. V was pared by 5 bases and J by 0 bases, with 15 bases between. Primers used in a second PCR of roughly 6 to 11 cycles were a sample-barcoded 5' primer and a J-beta primer mix. Tags on each cDNA molecule came from a template-switch adaptor with 12 random nucleotides. MiXCR, run by TCRdb on the 5' RACE reads, gives a single entry per CDR3 protein. This table holds under 2 million distinct CDR3 sequences, 34% found once. Each individual donor underwent a draw of ten milliliters of peripheral blood.

The source of this sequence is a woman under 40 in good health. This chain links TRBV4-1 with TRBJ2-3; possibly TRBD1 or TRBD2 for D (5 bases each). The sample taken for sequencing was blood. CDR3 sequence: CASSSRGTASTDTQYF. In nucleotides, the CDR3 is TGCGCCAGCAGCTCCCGAGGGACCGCTAGCACAGATACGCAGTATTTT.